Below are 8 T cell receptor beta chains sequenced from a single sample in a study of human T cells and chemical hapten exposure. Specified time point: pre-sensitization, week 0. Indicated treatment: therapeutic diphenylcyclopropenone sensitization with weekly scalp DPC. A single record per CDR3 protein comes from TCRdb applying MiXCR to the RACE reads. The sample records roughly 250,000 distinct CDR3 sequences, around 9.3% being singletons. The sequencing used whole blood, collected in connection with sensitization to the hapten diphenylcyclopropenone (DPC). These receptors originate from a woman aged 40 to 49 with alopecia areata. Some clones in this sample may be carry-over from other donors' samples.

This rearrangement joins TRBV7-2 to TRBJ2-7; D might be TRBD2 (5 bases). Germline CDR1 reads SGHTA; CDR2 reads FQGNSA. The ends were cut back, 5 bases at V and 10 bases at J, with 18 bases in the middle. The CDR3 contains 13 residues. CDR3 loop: CASSPRRTSFQYF. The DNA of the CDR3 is TGTGCCAGCAGCCCGAGGAGGACCTCCTTCCAGTACTTC.

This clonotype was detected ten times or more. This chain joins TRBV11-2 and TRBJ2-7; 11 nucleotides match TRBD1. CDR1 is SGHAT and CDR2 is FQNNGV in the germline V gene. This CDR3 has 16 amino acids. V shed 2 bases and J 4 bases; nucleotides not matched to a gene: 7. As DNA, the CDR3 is TGTGCCAGCAGCTTAACCCCCGGGACAGGGGGATACGAGCAGTACTTC. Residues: CASSLTPGTGGYEQYF.

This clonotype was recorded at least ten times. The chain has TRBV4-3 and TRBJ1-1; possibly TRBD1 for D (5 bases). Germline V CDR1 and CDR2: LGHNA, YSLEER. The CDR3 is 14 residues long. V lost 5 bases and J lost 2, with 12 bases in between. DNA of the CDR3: TGCGCCAGCAGCTACGACAGATCCAACACTGAAGCTTTCTTT. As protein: CASSYDRSNTEAFF.

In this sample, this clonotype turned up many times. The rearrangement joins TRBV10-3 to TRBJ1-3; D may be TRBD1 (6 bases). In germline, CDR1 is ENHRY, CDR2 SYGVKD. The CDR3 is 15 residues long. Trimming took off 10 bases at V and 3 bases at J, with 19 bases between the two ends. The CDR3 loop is CATRPGALVGNTIYF. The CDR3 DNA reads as TGTGCCACCCGACCGGGGGCCCTGGTTGGAAACACCATATATTTT.

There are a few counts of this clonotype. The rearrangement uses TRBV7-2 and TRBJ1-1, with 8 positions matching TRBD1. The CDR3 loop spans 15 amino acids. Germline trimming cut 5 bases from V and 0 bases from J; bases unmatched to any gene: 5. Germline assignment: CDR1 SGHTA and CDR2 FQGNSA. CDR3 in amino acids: CASSHGQGMNTEAFF. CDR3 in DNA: TGTGCCAGCAGCCACGGACAGGGTATGAACACTGAAGCTTTCTTT.

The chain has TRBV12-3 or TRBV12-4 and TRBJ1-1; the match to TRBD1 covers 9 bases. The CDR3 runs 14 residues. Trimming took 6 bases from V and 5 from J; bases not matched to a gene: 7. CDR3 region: CASRSPGQGTEAFF. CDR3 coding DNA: TGTGCCAGCAGGTCACCGGGACAGGGAACTGAAGCTTTCTTT.

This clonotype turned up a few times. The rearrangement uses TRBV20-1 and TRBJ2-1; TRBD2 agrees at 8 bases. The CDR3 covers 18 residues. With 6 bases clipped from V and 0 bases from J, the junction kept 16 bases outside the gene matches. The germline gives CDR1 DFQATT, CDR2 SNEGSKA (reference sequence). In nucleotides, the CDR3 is TGCAGTGCACGAGCGGGAGAGAGAGCTAAAAGCTCCTACAATGAGCAGTTCTTC. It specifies CSARAGERAKSSYNEQFF.

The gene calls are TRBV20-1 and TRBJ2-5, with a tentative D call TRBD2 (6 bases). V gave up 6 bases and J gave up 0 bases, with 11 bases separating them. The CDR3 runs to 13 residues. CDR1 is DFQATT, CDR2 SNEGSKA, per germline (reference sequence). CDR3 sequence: CSAYRDYQETQYF. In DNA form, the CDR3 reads TGCAGTGCCTACCGGGACTACCAAGAGACCCAGTACTTC.